This is a list of T cell receptor beta chains from one sample in a study of T cell responses to AZD1222 COVID-19 vaccine. This table comes from immunoSEQ multiplex PCR, and its TCRdb copy is limited to in-frame clones, with some not included. Among about 130,000 clones listed, around nine tenths were seen once. Sequenced here: peripheral blood, sampled on day 0 of AZD1222 vaccination. These receptors all come from an adult in good health. Both conserved end residues are part of each CDR3. The D gene is left open where the match is weak. Clone size is shown for a subset of rows, as once, few, many or a class of expanded clone.

clone size: -
D gene: TRBD2
J gene: TRBJ2-7
V gene: TRBV19
CDR3 DNA: TGTGCCAGTAGTAAAACGGGACTAGCGGGAGGGCAGAGATACGAGCAGTACTTC
CDR3 protein: CASSKTGLAGGQRYEQYF

clone size: few
D gene: -
J gene: TRBJ2-3
V gene: TRBV4-1
CDR3 DNA: TGCGCCAGCAGCCAAGCGACAGAGAGCACAGATACGCAGTATTTT
CDR3 protein: CASSQATESTDTQYF

clone size: -
D gene: -
J gene: TRBJ1-1
V gene: TRBV5-4
CDR3 DNA: TGTGCCAGCAGTCAGAGGAACCGGGCCGGGGGGGAAGCTTTCTTT
CDR3 protein: CASSQRNRAGGEAFF

clone size: -
D gene: -
J gene: TRBJ2-7
V gene: TRBV28
CDR3 DNA: TGTGCCAGCAGTTTGGGGACGATATACGAGCAGTACTTC
CDR3 protein: CASSLGTIYEQYF

clone size: -
D gene: -
J gene: TRBJ2-5
V gene: TRBV7-2
CDR3 DNA: TGTGCCAGCAGCCGCGGACAAGAGACCCAGTACTTC
CDR3 protein: CASSRGQETQYF

clone size: -
D gene: -
J gene: TRBJ1-5
V gene: TRBV7-8
CDR3 DNA: TGTGCCAGCAGCTTGATGGGGGCTAGCAATCAGCCCCAGCATTTT
CDR3 protein: CASSLMGASNQPQHF

clone size: -
D gene: -
J gene: TRBJ1-5
V gene: TRBV6-1
CDR3 DNA: TGTGCCAGCAGTGAAGAGCGACACCGATCAAATCAGCCCCAGCATTTT
CDR3 protein: CASSEERHRSNQPQHF

clone size: -
D gene: TRBD1
J gene: TRBJ1-4
V gene: TRBV5-1
CDR3 DNA: TGCGCCAGCAGCCCACAACCTCAGACAGGGGGCTCGGAAAAACTGTTTTTT
CDR3 protein: CASSPQPQTGGSEKLFF

clone size: -
D gene: TRBD1
J gene: TRBJ1-2
V gene: TRBV4-2
CDR3 DNA: TGTGCCAGCAGCCAAGAAGGGACAGGGGACTATGGCTACACCTTC
CDR3 protein: CASSQEGTGDYGYTF

clone size: once
D gene: TRBD2
J gene: TRBJ2-1
V gene: TRBV5-1
CDR3 DNA: TGCGCCAGCAGCCCAAACCCTATAGCGGGAGGGTGGTACAATGAGCAGTTCTTC
CDR3 protein: CASSPNPIAGGWYNEQFF

clone size: -
D gene: -
J gene: TRBJ2-1
V gene: TRBV10-3
CDR3 DNA: TGTGCCATCCGGGACTCCTACAATGAGCAGTTCTTC
CDR3 protein: CAIRDSYNEQFF

clone size: -
D gene: -
J gene: TRBJ1-5
V gene: TRBV6-5
CDR3 DNA: TGTGCCAGCAGTTACTCTTCCCGTAGCAATCAGCCCCAGCATTTT
CDR3 protein: CASSYSSRSNQPQHF

clone size: -
D gene: TRBD2
J gene: TRBJ2-7
V gene: TRBV7-2
CDR3 DNA: TGTGCCAGCAGCCTTCTAGCGGGGGCCTCCTACGAGCAGTACTTC
CDR3 protein: CASSLLAGASYEQYF

clone size: -
D gene: -
J gene: TRBJ1-1
V gene: TRBV9
CDR3 DNA: TGTGCCAGCAGCGTAGCTACCGGGGGTGAAGCTTTCTTT
CDR3 protein: CASSVATGGEAFF

clone size: -
D gene: TRBD2
J gene: TRBJ2-1
V gene: TRBV7-9
CDR3 DNA: TGTACCAGCACCTCACTAGCGGGAGCCCTCAATGAGCAGTTCTTC
CDR3 protein: CTSTSLAGALNEQFF

clone size: -
D gene: -
J gene: TRBJ2-7
V gene: TRBV28
CDR3 DNA: TGTGCCAGCAGTTTATGGGGGGACTACGAGCAGTACTTC
CDR3 protein: CASSLWGDYEQYF

clone size: -
D gene: TRBD2
J gene: TRBJ2-1
V gene: TRBV11-3
CDR3 DNA: TGTGCCAGCAGCTTAGATGCGGGGGTTGAGCAGTTCTTC
CDR3 protein: CASSLDAGVEQFF